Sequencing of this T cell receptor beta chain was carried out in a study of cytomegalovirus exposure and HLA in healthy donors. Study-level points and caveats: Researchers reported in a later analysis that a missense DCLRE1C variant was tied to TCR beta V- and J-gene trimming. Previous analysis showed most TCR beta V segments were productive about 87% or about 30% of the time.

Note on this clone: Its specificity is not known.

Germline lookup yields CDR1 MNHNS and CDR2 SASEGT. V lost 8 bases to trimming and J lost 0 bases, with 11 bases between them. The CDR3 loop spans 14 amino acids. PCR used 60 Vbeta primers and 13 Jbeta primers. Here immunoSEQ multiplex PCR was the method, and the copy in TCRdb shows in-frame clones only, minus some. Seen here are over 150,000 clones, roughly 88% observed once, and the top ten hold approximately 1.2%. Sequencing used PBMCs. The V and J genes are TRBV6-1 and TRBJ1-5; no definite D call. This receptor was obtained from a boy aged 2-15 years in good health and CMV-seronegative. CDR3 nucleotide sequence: TGTGCCAGCCTGCCATACTCTAGCAATCAGCCCCAGCATTTT. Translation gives CASLPYSSNQPQHF.